This TCR beta chain was retrieved from a study of T cells in women clearing cervical HPV infection. Study at large: Controls gave blood once infection was undetectable; cases at lesion identification.

Points on this clone: Its specificity is unknown. Read coverage stops 3 residues before the CDR3 terminus; the germline J gene supplies the remainder.

V shed 2 bases and J shed 6 bases, with 8 bases lying between them. This CDR3 is built from 12 residues. Germline V gene sequence: CDR1 GTSNPN, CDR2 SVGIG (reference sequence). Sequencing used immunoSEQ multiplex PCR; TCRdb keeps in-frame clones, though not all of them. The sample totals about 33,000 clones. Study-level findings and limits: Each sample's T-cell count was unknown, possibly confounding richness. Richness plus V gene abundances separated cases from controls with AUC about 0.8.

The TCR originated in a woman between 18 and 69 years old with a cervical HPV16 infection that either progressed to CIN3+ or cleared (not recorded which). The sequenced sample consisted of blood buffy coat. This rearrangement joins TRBV30 to TRBJ2-1, with D perhaps TRBD2 (5 bases). The CDR3 here is CAWSRTGNEQFF. CDR3 bases read: TGTGCCTGGAGTAGGACTGGCAATGAG.